Shown below are 26 T cell receptor beta chains from a single sample sequenced in a study of cytomegalovirus exposure and HLA in healthy donors (dated by TCRdb to 2016 to 2017). The library was obtained by the immunoSEQ multiplex PCR assay. For the multiplex PCR, a mixture combining 60 forward primers for TCR Vbeta segments and 13 reverse primers for TCR Jbeta segments was used. Here the immuneACCESS table is served through TCRdb, limited to in-frame sequences with V and J called. Missing clones are a known gap in these copies; in checked studies unresolved V genes cover under half, and the rest lacks a known reason. The sample table lists approximately 150,000 clones, roughly 80% of them with a count of one. The ten biggest clones cover over 8% of the sample. Sequencing was carried out using PBMCs. These receptor sequences come from a man aged 18 to 30 in good health and CMV-seropositive.

The chain joins TRBV30 to TRBJ2-2; 8 nucleotides line up with TRBD1. From germline, CDR1 is GTSNPN and CDR2 SVGIG (reference sequence). The CDR3 loop spans 14 amino acids. With V trimmed by 2 bases and J by 6 bases, 5 bases remained unmatched. CDR3 region: CAWSTGQGPGELFF. The CDR3 region has the DNA TGTGCCTGGAGTACTGGACAGGGCCCCGGGGAGCTGTTTTTT.

The rearrangement uses TRBV5-6 and TRBJ1-4; no reliable D call. V shed 0 bases and J shed 8 bases, with 17 bases lying between them. The CDR3 length is 16 residues. Per germline, CDR1 SGHDT and CDR2 YYEEEE. The CDR3 spells CASSLGASGYGEKLFF. CDR3 nucleotides: TGTGCCAGCAGCTTGGGTGCCTCCGGGTACGGAGAAAAACTGTTTTTT.

The V gene is TRBV4-1, the J gene TRBJ1-4; D is perhaps TRBD1 (6 bases). V was clipped by 5 bases and J by 6 bases, with 16 bases between them. Germline V CDR1 and CDR2: MGHRA, YSYEKL. The CDR3 spans 15 residues. CDR3 loop: CASSTYQGLYEKLFF. The CDR3 DNA sequence: TGCGCCAGCAGCACTTACCAGGGGTTATATGAAAAACTGTTTTTT.

This sequence joins TRBV27 and TRBJ2-1; TRBD2 matches 8 bases. The CDR3 extends over 16 amino acids. CDR1 and CDR2 (germline): MNHEY, SMNVEV (reference sequence). Trimming took 3 bases from V and 7 from J; bases not matched to a gene: 11. This CDR3 is CASSLMWLAGGNEQFF. Here the CDR3 DNA reads TGTGCCAGCAGTTTGATGTGGCTAGCGGGTGGGAATGAGCAGTTCTTC.

Worth noting for this clone: One junction end does not reproduce the germline sequence, and a read error may be involved. The chain links TRBV7-7 to TRBJ2-1, with a weak D call TRBD2 (6 bases). In germline, CDR1 is SSHAT, CDR2 FNYEAQ (reference sequence). The CDR3 is 14 residues long. CDR3 residues: CASSSVGLGGEQFF. CDR3 nucleotide sequence: TGTGCTAGCAGCTCCGTGGGTTTGGGAGGTGAGCAGTTCTTC.

Only one count was recorded for this clone. This rearrangement joins TRBV6-5 to TRBJ2-3, with a weak D call TRBD1 (6 bases). There are 13 residues in the CDR3. The V end lost 7 bases, the J end lost 4 bases, and 12 bases lay between the germline ends. Germline V gives CDR1 MNHEY, CDR2 SVGAGI. This chain's CDR3 is CASTGGHPDTQYF. The CDR3 region has the DNA TGTGCCAGCACTGGGGGACACCCAGATACGCAGTATTTT.

The chain couples TRBV6-4 to TRBJ2-1, with D possibly matching TRBD2 (6 bases). V was pared by 5 bases and J by 4 bases, with 9 bases between. Germline-derived CDR1 and CDR2 are MRHNA and SNTAGT. The CDR3 runs 13 residues. CDR3 coding DNA: TGTGCCAGCAGTCCGGGACTGTACAATGAGCAGTTCTTC. It codes for CASSPGLYNEQFF.

The J gene is TRBJ2-7, the V gene TRBV4-1; TRBD1 is a possible D gene (6 bases). The V end was cut by 4 bases, the J end by 1 base, with 17 bases between. This CDR3 comprises 16 residues. CDR1 and CDR2 (germline): MGHRA, YSYEKL. The CDR3 DNA sequence: TGCGCCAGCAGCCTCAAACAGGGCCCCCCATCCTACGAGCAGTACTTC. Protein: CASSLKQGPPSYEQYF.

This chain joins TRBV5-1 and TRBJ1-2; 9 positions agree with TRBD1. Germline V gene sequence: CDR1 SGHRS, CDR2 YFSETQ. The CDR3 is 17 residues long. V was pared by 3 bases and J by 5 bases, with 14 bases of the junction left unmatched. Written as DNA, the CDR3 is TGCGCCAGCAGCTCTAACTCGGACAGGGGTGGGCTATATGGCTACACCTTC. Amino acid sequence: CASSSNSDRGGLYGYTF.

This chain links TRBV28 with TRBJ2-1; TRBD1 matches 9 bases. Germline CDR1 MDHEN, CDR2 SYDVKM. The CDR3 runs to 15 residues. V lost 5 bases to trimming and J lost 7 bases; unmatched junction nucleotides: 9. The DNA for the CDR3 is TGTGCCAGCAGTAAGGCGGGACAGGGTAAGAATGAGCAGTTCTTC. It yields the protein CASSKAGQGKNEQFF.

V usage is TRBV4-3 and J usage is TRBJ2-1; TRBD2 matches at 9 bases. J was trimmed by 5 bases and V by 6 bases; bases with no gene match: 11. This CDR3 is built from 16 residues. The germline V gene has CDR1 LGHNA and CDR2 YSLEER. The DNA for the CDR3 is TGCGCCAGCAGAACCGACGGTTTAGCGGGAGACAATGAGCAGTTCTTC. Translated, it gives CASRTDGLAGDNEQFF.

The V and J genes are TRBV2 and TRBJ2-7; TRBD2 matches at 8 bases. This CDR3 has 15 amino acids. V lost 8 bases and J lost 1; bases outside the gene matches: 10. The germline CDR1 and CDR2 sequences are SNHLY and FYNNEI. The CDR3 nucleotides are TGTGCCAGCGGGGAGGTAGCGGGGATATCCTACGAGCAGTACTTC. This gives the protein CASGEVAGISYEQYF.

The chain uses TRBV6-5 and TRBJ1-2; D remains ambiguous. The CDR3 is 15 residues long. Germline V gene sequence: CDR1 MNHEY, CDR2 SVGAGI. Trimming pared 0 bases from V and 0 bases from J, leaving 8 bases between. The CDR3 here is CASSYSLGTNYGYTF. CDR3 DNA: TGTGCCAGCAGTTACTCGCTCGGGACTAACTATGGCTACACCTTC.

V and J are TRBV2 and TRBJ2-1; weak D call: TRBD2 (5 bases). The length of the CDR3 is 14 residues. Germline CDR1 is SNHLY and CDR2 is FYNNEI. The germline V and J ends were trimmed by 6 bases and 0 bases, with 9 bases remaining between them. This chain's CDR3 is CASSDGISYNEQFF. CDR3 coding DNA: TGTGCCAGCAGCGACGGGATCTCCTACAATGAGCAGTTCTTC.

The rearrangement uses TRBV6-6 and TRBJ2-7; 7 nucleotides agree with TRBD1. The J segment lost 6 bases and the V segment lost 6 bases, leaving 5 bases of the junction unmatched. CDR3 size: 12 residues. Germline loops: CDR1 MNHNY, CDR2 SVGAGI (reference sequence). The CDR3 bases are TGTGCCAGCAGCTTCGCAGGGGGCGAGCAGTACTTC. It is translated as CASSFAGGEQYF.

The rearrangement uses TRBV6-5 and TRBJ2-7; TRBD1 agrees at 7 bases. CDR1 is MNHEY, CDR2 SVGAGI, per germline. The CDR3 sequence is 15 residues long. The V segment lost 6 bases and the J segment 3 bases; nucleotides outside the gene matches: 11. CDR3 residues: CASRLRQGPLYEQYF. DNA for the CDR3: TGTGCCAGCAGACTAAGACAGGGCCCCCTCTACGAGCAGTACTTC.

This sequence joins TRBV29-1 and TRBJ2-2; D remains unclear. Deletions cut 1 base from V and 6 bases from J, with 3 bases between. The CDR3 extends over 11 amino acids. Per the germline V gene, CDR1 is SQVTM and CDR2 is ANQGSEA. CDR3 residues: CSVEGAGELFF. The CDR3 nucleotides read TGCAGCGTTGAAGGCGCCGGGGAGCTGTTTTTT.

The rearrangement links TRBV4-2 to TRBJ2-7, with TRBD1 matching over 11 bases. Germline lookup yields CDR1 LGHNA and CDR2 YNFKEQ. Trimming took 1 base from V and 4 from J; bases not matched to a gene: 9. The CDR3 has 17 residues. In nucleotides, the CDR3 is TGTGCCAGCAGCCAAGCCTCTTTAGGGACAGGGGGATACGAGCAGTACTTC. Residues: CASSQASLGTGGYEQYF.

This clone appeared a single time. This rearrangement joins TRBV27 to TRBJ1-1; D ambiguous. This CDR3 has 15 residues. V lost 0 bases to trimming and J lost 5 bases, with 13 bases between them. In germline, CDR1 is MNHEY, CDR2 SMNVEV (reference sequence). CDR3: CASSLSWQYGTEAFF. The DNA of the CDR3 is TGTGCCAGCAGTTTATCTTGGCAATACGGGACTGAAGCTTTCTTT.

The rearrangement uses TRBV6-5 and TRBJ2-1; D is ambiguous. The germline V and J ends were trimmed by 5 bases and 9 bases, with 17 bases remaining between them. Germline CDR1 reads MNHEY; CDR2 reads SVGAGI. This CDR3 is 14 amino acids long. The CDR3 region is CASSPGRNRAEQFF. DNA for the CDR3: TGTGCCAGCAGTCCTGGCCGGAACAGAGCTGAGCAGTTCTTC.

The chain links TRBV6-1 to TRBJ2-5, with D perhaps matching TRBD2 (6 bases). This CDR3 has 14 residues. The V end was cut by 6 bases, the J end by 2 bases, with 13 bases between. Germline V lookup: CDR1 MNHNS, CDR2 SASEGT. As DNA, the CDR3 is TGTGCCAGCAGCCTCGGACTATCTCAAGAGACCCAGTACTTC. Translated: CASSLGLSQETQYF.

This clone was seen a few times. The J gene is TRBJ2-1, the V gene TRBV4-1, with TRBD2 matching 11 bases. J gave up 2 bases and V 4 bases, and 7 bases lay outside the gene matches. Germline assignment: CDR1 MGHRA and CDR2 YSYEKL. This CDR3 spans 17 amino acids. CDR3 residues: CASSPASGLAAYNEQFF. Written as DNA, the CDR3 is TGCGCCAGCAGCCCGGCGTCGGGACTAGCGGCCTACAATGAGCAGTTCTTC.

This chain connects TRBV4-3 to TRBJ2-1; possible D gene TRBD2, 5 bases. The CDR3 is 17 residues long. The V end lost 2 bases, the J end lost 2 bases, and 16 bases lay between the germline ends. The germline CDR1 and CDR2 sequences are LGHNA and YSLEER. The CDR3 sequence is CASSQYSSNQAYNEQFF. The CDR3 nucleotides are TGCGCCAGCAGCCAATACTCTAGCAATCAGGCCTACAATGAGCAGTTCTTC.

V is TRBV4-1 and J is TRBJ2-7, with 9 bases that match TRBD2. Germline CDR1 reads MGHRA; CDR2 reads YSYEKL. Unmatched junction bases numbered 5, after V lost 4 bases and J lost 1 base. CDR3 length equals 15 residues. DNA of the CDR3: TGCGCCAGCAGCCCGGGCGGGAGGGCATCCTACGAGCAGTACTTC. This translates into CASSPGGRASYEQYF.

This sequence joins TRBV28 and TRBJ2-3; maybe TRBD2 (5 bases). The CDR3 has 14 amino acids. Trimming took 8 bases from V and 4 from J, leaving 16 bases between them. From germline, CDR1 is MDHEN and CDR2 SYDVKM. As DNA, the CDR3 is TGTGCCAGCCTCCTAGGTACGAGGGCAGATACGCAGTATTTT. Protein sequence: CASLLGTRADTQYF.

This chain connects TRBV2 to TRBJ1-1, with TRBD1 matching 8 bases. The germline CDR1 and CDR2 sequences are SNHLY and FYNNEI. The length of the CDR3 is 14 residues. V dropped 5 bases and J dropped 1; count of bases not matched to a gene: 3. In DNA, the CDR3 is TGTGCCAGCAGTCCCGACAGGGGGAACACTGAAGCTTTCTTT. Translated, it gives CASSPDRGNTEAFF.